This TCR beta chain was captured by sequencing in a study of blood T cells in healthy people across ages (dated by TCRdb to 2015 to 2017). About the study as a whole: Template switching captured roughly one uniquely barcoded TCR beta cDNA molecule per two T cells in model experiments. To track age-related changes in TCR beta repertoire diversity, the study relied on deep sequencing normalized with unique cDNA molecular identifiers. To avoid experimental bias, donors of different ages were distributed randomly across sequencing lanes. The study analyzed two additional independent replicas of 1 million unique cDNA reads from the same blood draw for two donors, one aged 18 to 29 and one aged 80 or older. Donors were grouped into four age groups: young (average roughly 17 years), middle-aged (roughly 40), aged (around 56) and long-lived (just over 80).

Library preparation used 5' RACE. TCRdb names Illumina HiSeq 2500 as the instrument used. A second roughly 6 to 12 cycle PCR used a sample-barcoded 5' primer and a J-beta primer mix. A template-switch 5' adaptor carrying 12 random nucleotides introduced a unique molecular identifier onto each TCR beta cDNA molecule. At least 3 million CDR3-containing paired-end reads were obtained from each sample. First-strand cDNA synthesis was performed from all RNA using the Mint cDNA synthesis kit, with priming by a TRBC-specific oligonucleotide. After uracil-DNA glycosylase treatment, a first 18-cycle PCR used universal primers M1SS and BC2_uni_R on all cDNA. Regarding the original processing steps: For normalization, 1 million high-quality reads were randomly selected from each sample, with every read carrying a distinct molecular identifier. Instead of being binned into consensus sequences, reads that shared molecular identifiers were thrown out. MiTCR, with a Q25 quality threshold and the strictest error-elimination algorithm, was used for CDR3 identification, clonotype clustering and error correction. A nonparametric unseen species model with Euler transformation was used to estimate lower-bound total TCR beta diversity. Starting from the raw public reads, TCRdb applied fastp trimming at Q25, assembled clones with MiXCR and retained in-frame beta chains. Records with the same CDR3 protein are collapsed into one entry carrying the most frequent genes and DNA. These V and J calls originate from TCRdb's pipeline instead of the authors' own analysis. Across this sample there are around 1.5 million distinct CDR3 sequences, with roughly 32% seen only once. Of the sample, approximately 11% falls within the top ten clones.

The CDR3 sequence holds 15 residues, the cysteine and phenylalanine included. The kept DNA is CDR3 alone, 45 bases in frame from the first base. The germline V gene gives CDR1 as MGHRA and CDR2 as YSYEKL. V ends up 0 bases short and J 4 bases short, with an unmatched junction base count of 6. The donors were roughly 40 Caucasian individuals from Russia, aged roughly 6 to 90 years, who were systemically healthy. Each donor gave 8 to 10 milliliters of peripheral blood, collected into EDTA-treated Vacutainer tubes. Ficoll-Paque density-gradient centrifugation was used to isolate PBMCs, with at least 6.5 million obtained per sample. Trizol reagent was used to extract total RNA from PBMCs, with at least 6 micrograms per sample. Naive CD45RAhigh/CD27high T cell percentages were measured by flow cytometry on a PBMC aliquot from every donor. This clonotype came up a few times. Its antigen is still unknown. Base qualities are not provided; no much larger clone lies one nucleotide away.

Overall results and qualifications from the work: Compared with the aged group, the long-lived group had more naive CD4+ T cells, fewer expanded clones and increased TCR diversity, a pattern suggesting age selection. Conclusive comparison of naive and antigen-experienced compartments was prevented by the profiling of bulk unsorted PBMCs. Because donor CMV infection status was unknown, age-related changes in expanded clonotypes were potentially confounded. Total diversity estimates from one million sequenced T cells were considered lower bounds and underestimates. Observed TCR beta diversity per million T cells fell roughly linearly with age, and a significant reduction was already apparent by age roughly 40. Observed TCR beta diversity correlated strongly with the percentage of naive T cells measured by flow cytometry.

The source is a woman between 25 and 40 years old in good health. Source material: blood. The sequence joins TRBV4-1 to TRBJ2-7; TRBD1 aligns with 7 central bases. The CDR3 protein is CASSQDLRGRYEQYF. The DNA sequence is TGCGCCAGCAGCCAAGATTTAAGGGGGCGATACGAGCAGTACTTC.